The rows below give T cell receptor beta chains drawn from one sample of a study of memory CD4+ T cells and cytomegalovirus serostatus. Repertoires were generated with immunoSEQ multiplex PCR, while TCRdb's copy carries only in-frame clones and drops some. The sample has tens of thousands of clones, approximately 72% seen once; the top ten hold around 0.63%. The sequencing sample was made of memory CD4+ T cells from blood. Every receptor here comes from an adult in good health and CMV-seronegative. Both conserved end residues are part of each CDR3. A D gene is named only where the DNA matches it firmly. Size is omitted from some rows. Given values are once, few, many or a class for expanded clones.

V gene: TRBV27; clone size: .; J gene: TRBJ1-2; D gene: .; CDR3 DNA: TGTGCCAGCAGTTTTTTGCAGGGGATCTATGGCTACACCTTC; CDR3 protein: CASSFLQGIYGYTF
V gene: TRBV6-6; clone size: .; J gene: TRBJ1-6; D gene: TRBD1; CDR3 DNA: TGTGCCAGCAGTTACCAAGACAGGGATTCACCCCTCCACTTT; CDR3 protein: CASSYQDRDSPLHF
V gene: TRBV2; clone size: .; J gene: TRBJ2-3; D gene: TRBD2; CDR3 DNA: TGTGCCAGCAGTGTTGAAAGCGGGGTCGCAGATACGCAGTATTTT; CDR3 protein: CASSVESGVADTQYF
V gene: TRBV19; clone size: .; J gene: TRBJ1-6; D gene: .; CDR3 DNA: TGTGCCAGTAGTATACAGGCCACCCGGAATTCACCCCTCCACTTT; CDR3 protein: CASSIQATRNSPLHF
V gene: TRBV27; clone size: .; J gene: TRBJ1-2; D gene: TRBD1; CDR3 DNA: TGTGCCAGCAGTACCTTGACAGGGCTCTCCCATGGCTACACCTTC; CDR3 protein: CASSTLTGLSHGYTF
V gene: TRBV19; clone size: .; J gene: TRBJ2-6; D gene: .; CDR3 DNA: TGTGCCACCACGTCAGGGGGGCGTAACGTCCTGACTTTC; CDR3 protein: CATTSGGRNVLTF
V gene: TRBV19; clone size: .; J gene: TRBJ2-3; D gene: .; CDR3 DNA: TGTGCCAGTAGTATCTTGGCGGGAAGGAGCACAGATACGCAGTATTTT; CDR3 protein: CASSILAGRSTDTQYF
V gene: TRBV7-9; clone size: .; J gene: TRBJ2-2; D gene: TRBD2; CDR3 DNA: TGTGCCAGCAGTTTGGGACTAGACACCGGGGAGCTGTTTTTT; CDR3 protein: CASSLGLDTGELFF
V gene: TRBV19; clone size: few; J gene: TRBJ1-1; D gene: TRBD1; CDR3 DNA: TGTGCCAGTAGTTGGACAGGGGTAGAAGCTTTCTTT; CDR3 protein: CASSWTGVEAFF
V gene: TRBV20-1; clone size: .; J gene: TRBJ2-1; D gene: .; CDR3 DNA: TGCAGTGCCGGGACATTCAATGAGCAGTTCTTC; CDR3 protein: CSAGTFNEQFF
V gene: TRBV13; clone size: .; J gene: TRBJ2-7; D gene: TRBD1; CDR3 DNA: TGTGCCAGCAGTTATAGACAGGGGGCTGCCTACGAGCAGTACTTC; CDR3 protein: CASSYRQGAAYEQYF
V gene: TRBV6-1; clone size: .; J gene: TRBJ2-7; D gene: TRBD1; CDR3 DNA: TGTGCCAGCAGTGAGGGGTTTCAGGGACAGGGGCCATACGAGCAGTACTTC; CDR3 protein: CASSEGFQGQGPYEQYF
V gene: TRBV7-6; clone size: .; J gene: TRBJ2-1; D gene: TRBD2; CDR3 DNA: TGTGCCAGCAGCTGGGGAGGGAGCTCCTACAATGAGCAGTTCTTC; CDR3 protein: CASSWGGSSYNEQFF
V gene: TRBV18; clone size: .; J gene: TRBJ1-1; D gene: .; CDR3 DNA: TGTGCCAGCTCACGACACGAACAGGGACCTGAAGCTTTCTTT; CDR3 protein: CASSRHEQGPEAFF
V gene: TRBV5-4; clone size: once; J gene: TRBJ2-3; D gene: .; CDR3 DNA: TGTGCCAGCAGCTTGGATCGGACTAGCACAGATACGCAGTATTTT; CDR3 protein: CASSLDRTSTDTQYF
V gene: TRBV6-6; clone size: .; J gene: TRBJ2-1; D gene: .; CDR3 DNA: TGTGCCAGCAGTGGACAAACCAATGAGCAGTTCTTC; CDR3 protein: CASSGQTNEQFF
V gene: TRBV4-2; clone size: .; J gene: TRBJ2-7; D gene: .; CDR3 DNA: TGTGCCAGCAGCCAAGATCGGGGATCCTCCTCCTACGAGCAGTACTTC; CDR3 protein: CASSQDRGSSSYEQYF
V gene: TRBV5-8; clone size: few; J gene: TRBJ1-2; D gene: TRBD1; CDR3 DNA: TGTGCCAGCAGCCGGGGACAGGAAGGCTATGGCTACACCTTC; CDR3 protein: CASSRGQEGYGYTF
V gene: TRBV25-1; clone size: .; J gene: TRBJ2-5; D gene: .; CDR3 DNA: TGTGCCAGCACCCCATTGGGGGGGAGGGGGTACCAAGAGACCCAGTACTTC; CDR3 protein: CASTPLGGRGYQETQYF
V gene: TRBV7-6; clone size: .; J gene: TRBJ2-1; D gene: .; CDR3 DNA: TGTGCCAGCAGCTTCCGGGGCCACTACAATGAGCAGTTCTTC; CDR3 protein: CASSFRGHYNEQFF
V gene: TRBV5-1; clone size: .; J gene: TRBJ2-7; D gene: .; CDR3 DNA: TGCGCCAGCAGCTTGGTCGGGGTCGGTCCCGAGCAGTACTTC; CDR3 protein: CASSLVGVGPEQYF
V gene: TRBV18; clone size: .; J gene: TRBJ2-1; D gene: .; CDR3 DNA: TGTGCCAGCTCCCCGGACTGGGACAATGAGCAGTTCTTC; CDR3 protein: CASSPDWDNEQFF
V gene: TRBV11-2; clone size: .; J gene: TRBJ2-3; D gene: .; CDR3 DNA: TGTGCCAGCAGCTTAGTAGGGGGAGCCACAGATACGCAGTATTTT; CDR3 protein: CASSLVGGATDTQYF
V gene: TRBV5-6; clone size: .; J gene: TRBJ1-2; D gene: .; CDR3 DNA: TGTGCCAGCAGCTTGATGGGTAACTATGGCTACACCTTC; CDR3 protein: CASSLMGNYGYTF
V gene: TRBV7-3; clone size: .; J gene: TRBJ2-3; D gene: .; CDR3 DNA: TGTGCCAGCAGCTTAACCCGGGGGGCGCCGACAGATACGCAGTATTTT; CDR3 protein: CASSLTRGAPTDTQYF
V gene: TRBV23-1; clone size: .; J gene: TRBJ1-2; D gene: TRBD1; CDR3 DNA: TGCGCCAGCAGCCTGAGACAGGGTTATGGCTACACCTTC; CDR3 protein: CASSLRQGYGYTF
V gene: TRBV29-1; clone size: .; J gene: TRBJ1-2; D gene: .; CDR3 DNA: TGCAGCGCCGGGGGCCAGCGTGGCTACACCTTC; CDR3 protein: CSAGGQRGYTF
V gene: TRBV30; clone size: .; J gene: TRBJ1-1; D gene: .; CDR3 DNA: TGTGCCTGTACAGGGCGGAACACTGAAGCTTTCTTT; CDR3 protein: CACTGRNTEAFF
V gene: TRBV19; clone size: .; J gene: TRBJ2-3; D gene: .; CDR3 DNA: TGTGCCAGTAGTATACCAGGGGTCACAGATACGCAGTATTTT; CDR3 protein: CASSIPGVTDTQYF
V gene: TRBV5-6; clone size: .; J gene: TRBJ2-7; D gene: .; CDR3 DNA: TGTGCCAGCAGCCCCGGGGCAGCCTACGAGCAGTACTTC; CDR3 protein: CASSPGAAYEQYF
V gene: TRBV7-6; clone size: .; J gene: TRBJ2-5; D gene: .; CDR3 DNA: TGTGCCAGCAGCTACATCCCGTCCCTGGAGACCCAGTACTTC; CDR3 protein: CASSYIPSLETQYF
V gene: TRBV28; clone size: .; J gene: TRBJ2-3; D gene: .; CDR3 DNA: TGTGCCAGCAGTTTTTGGACTAACACAGATACGCAGTATTTT; CDR3 protein: CASSFWTNTDTQYF
V gene: TRBV11-3; clone size: few; J gene: TRBJ1-3; D gene: .; CDR3 DNA: TGTGCCAGCAGCCCGAGCTCTGGAAACACCATATATTTT; CDR3 protein: CASSPSSGNTIYF
V gene: TRBV10-1; clone size: .; J gene: TRBJ2-1; D gene: TRBD2; CDR3 DNA: TGCGCCAGCAGTGAGTCTGGCGGGGGGGCAAACAATGAGCAGTTCTTC; CDR3 protein: CASSESGGGANNEQFF
V gene: TRBV6-1; clone size: .; J gene: TRBJ1-2; D gene: TRBD1; CDR3 DNA: TGTGCCAGCAGTCGAGCCCAGGGGGCTGAATATGGCTACACCTTC; CDR3 protein: CASSRAQGAEYGYTF
V gene: TRBV7-2; clone size: .; J gene: TRBJ1-2; D gene: .; CDR3 DNA: TGTGCCAGCAGCTTAGCTACGACAGGCCTCGTTGGCTACACCTTC; CDR3 protein: CASSLATTGLVGYTF
V gene: TRBV6-5; clone size: .; J gene: TRBJ2-1; D gene: .; CDR3 DNA: TGTGCCAGCAGTTACTCGCCGGAGGAGCAGTTCTTC; CDR3 protein: CASSYSPEEQFF
V gene: TRBV30; clone size: .; J gene: TRBJ1-2; D gene: .; CDR3 DNA: TGTGCCTGGAGCCGAGATACAGGAACCTATGGCTACACCTTC; CDR3 protein: CAWSRDTGTYGYTF
V gene: TRBV7-9; clone size: .; J gene: TRBJ1-1; D gene: .; CDR3 DNA: TGTGCCAGCAGCTTCGACAGTGAAGCTTTCTTT; CDR3 protein: CASSFDSEAFF
V gene: TRBV25-1; clone size: .; J gene: TRBJ2-4; D gene: .; CDR3 DNA: TGTGCCAGCAGTGAGGGGGCGGGACACAAAAACATTCAGTACTTC; CDR3 protein: CASSEGAGHKNIQYF
V gene: TRBV4-1; clone size: few; J gene: TRBJ1-1; D gene: .; CDR3 DNA: TGCGCCAGCAGCCAAGAAGTCTTCGCCCGAAACACTGAAGCTTTCTTT; CDR3 protein: CASSQEVFARNTEAFF
V gene: TRBV2; clone size: once; J gene: TRBJ1-6; D gene: .; CDR3 DNA: TGTGCCAGCAGTGAAGCCCTAGGGGGTACCAATTCACCCCTCCACTTT; CDR3 protein: CASSEALGGTNSPLHF
V gene: TRBV21-1; clone size: .; J gene: TRBJ1-5; D gene: .; CDR3 DNA: TGTGCCAGCAAGCCGCGGGTACTCGTCAATCAGCCCCAGCATTTT; CDR3 protein: CASKPRVLVNQPQHF
V gene: TRBV28; clone size: .; J gene: TRBJ1-2; D gene: .; CDR3 DNA: TGTGCCAGCGGTAGACGGGGCACGGCCCTCTATGGCTACACCTTC; CDR3 protein: CASGRRGTALYGYTF
V gene: TRBV6-1; clone size: .; J gene: TRBJ1-5; D gene: .; CDR3 DNA: TGTGCCAGCAGACAGGGATGGAGCAATCAGCCCCAGCATTTT; CDR3 protein: CASRQGWSNQPQHF
V gene: TRBV19; clone size: once; J gene: TRBJ1-5; D gene: TRBD1; CDR3 DNA: TGTGCCAGTATTGGACCAAGGACAGGGAACAATCAGCCCCAGCATTTT; CDR3 protein: CASIGPRTGNNQPQHF
V gene: TRBV6-5; clone size: .; J gene: TRBJ1-3; D gene: TRBD1; CDR3 DNA: TGTGCCAGCAGTTACCGGACAGGGATAAACACCATATATTTT; CDR3 protein: CASSYRTGINTIYF
V gene: TRBV5-1; clone size: few; J gene: TRBJ2-2; D gene: .; CDR3 DNA: TGCGCCAGCTGCTCAGGGGAGGGCACCGGGGAGCTGTTTTTT; CDR3 protein: CASCSGEGTGELFF
V gene: TRBV28; clone size: .; J gene: TRBJ1-6; D gene: TRBD1; CDR3 DNA: TGTGCCACCGTTACGACAGGGTCTAATAATTCACCCCTCCACTTT; CDR3 protein: CATVTTGSNNSPLHF
V gene: TRBV5-4; clone size: .; J gene: TRBJ1-5; D gene: .; CDR3 DNA: TGTGCCAGCAGCCAAGAGCTTAATCAGCCCCAGCATTTT; CDR3 protein: CASSQELNQPQHF
V gene: TRBV19; clone size: .; J gene: TRBJ1-1; D gene: TRBD1; CDR3 DNA: TGTGCCAGTAGTGCACAGGGGGTAATCACTGAAGCTTTCTTT; CDR3 protein: CASSAQGVITEAFF
V gene: TRBV19; clone size: .; J gene: TRBJ1-2; D gene: .; CDR3 DNA: TGTGCCAGTAGTATCCCGGGACTAGAATATGGCTACACCTTC; CDR3 protein: CASSIPGLEYGYTF
V gene: TRBV27; clone size: .; J gene: TRBJ1-2; D gene: TRBD1; CDR3 DNA: TGTGCCAGCAGTTTATCCGGGACAGTGCTCGGGGGCTACACCTTC; CDR3 protein: CASSLSGTVLGGYTF